These T cell receptor beta chains were read from a single sample in a study of read filtering for tumor transcriptome and immune sequencing. TCRdb ran MiXCR on the reads and lists one entry per CDR3 protein. The sample lists 90,000 to 95,000 distinct CDR3 sequences; roughly 21% were seen once. Sequenced sample: a population of CD138-negative cells sorted from bone marrow. The origin of the receptors is a donor aged 40 or over with multiple myeloma. The CDR3 runs from the conserved cysteine through the conserved F or W. Each record gives: clone size, V gene, D gene, J gene, CDR3 protein, CDR3 DNA. D genes are given only for firm matches. Size values are once, few and many counts, or a class for expanded clones, and some rows have none.

>many|TRBV20-1|TRBD2|TRBJ2-7
CSARDRRLADHEQYF
TGCAGTGCTAGAGATAGGAGACTAGCGGACCACGAGCAGTACTTC
>NA|TRBV12-3/TRBV12-4|NA|TRBJ1-5
CASSLTANQPQHF
TGTGCCAGCAGTTTGACAGCGAATCAGCCCCAGCATTTT
>many|TRBV6-5|NA|TRBJ1-1
CASSSLLGWAFF
TGTGCCAGCAGTTCCCTCCTTGGTTGGGCTTTCTTT
>many|TRBV7-2|NA|TRBJ2-2
CASSLVQGNTGELFF
TGTGCCAGCAGCTTAGTTCAGGGGAACACCGGGGAGCTGTTTTTT
>few|TRBV5-1|NA|TRBJ2-5
CASSLEGRQTQYF
TGCGCCAGCAGCTTGGAAGGGCGGCAGACCCAGTACTTC
>many|TRBV11-3|NA|TRBJ2-3
CASSLGVGGDTQYF
TGTGCCAGCAGCTTAGGAGTGGGTGGAGATACGCAGTATTTT
>many|TRBV20-1|TRBD2|TRBJ2-3
CSAPSAGVITDTQYF
TGCAGTGCTCCCTCAGCGGGGGTGATCACAGATACGCAGTATTTT
>many|TRBV6-5|TRBD2|TRBJ2-2
CASGRGGELFF
TGTGCCAGCGGGAGGGGCGGGGAGCTGTTTTTT
>few|TRBV5-1|NA|TRBJ1-1
CASSFTNPTEAFF
TGCGCCAGCAGCTTTACTAACCCCACTGAAGCTTTCTTT
>many|TRBV20-1|TRBD2|TRBJ2-1
CSARANPRGGVYNEQFF
TGCAGTGCTAGAGCTAACCCACGGGGGGGCGTCTACAATGAGCAGTTCTTC
>few|TRBV7-9|NA|TRBJ2-4
CASSLGGRVKNIQYF
TGTGCCAGCAGCTTAGGGGGCAGGGTCAAAAACATTCAGTACTTC
>few|TRBV6-5|TRBD2|TRBJ2-5
CASSYSAGGRETQYF
TGTGCCAGCAGTTACTCAGCGGGGGGGCGGGAGACCCAGTACTTC
>few|TRBV5-1|TRBD2|TRBJ2-1
CASSLGGRGNNEQFF
TGCGCCAGCAGCTTGGGAGGGCGGGGGAACAATGAGCAGTTCTTC
>few|TRBV5-1|NA|TRBJ1-1
CASSDPGGSAEAFF
TGCGCCAGCAGCGATCCCGGGGGATCGGCTGAAGCTTTCTTT